The rows below give T cell receptor beta chains drawn from one sample of a study of cytomegalovirus exposure and HLA in healthy donors. The method was immunoSEQ multiplex PCR; TCRdb's version includes in-frame clones alone and lacks a portion of them. Seen here are approximately 250,000 clones, roughly 84% observed once, and the top ten hold 0.2% to 0.25%. Source material: PBMCs. The receptors were sampled from a girl aged 2 to 10 in good health and CMV-seronegative. Each CDR3 is given with its conserved first and last residue. The order of the fields is clone size, J gene, D gene, V gene, CDR3 protein, CDR3 DNA. The D gene is left open where the match is weak. Clone size is given for some rows only: seen once, a few or many times, or a class if the clone is expanded.

abundance: -; j_gene: TRBJ2-7; d_gene: -; v_gene: TRBV5-1; CDR3aa: CASKLSSYEQYF; CDR3nt: TGCGCCAGCAAACTGAGCTCCTACGAGCAGTACTTC
abundance: -; j_gene: TRBJ2-1; d_gene: -; v_gene: TRBV4-1; CDR3aa: CASSHVERAGVFF; CDR3nt: TGCGCCAGCAGCCATGTGGAGCGGGCTGGAGTGTTCTTC
abundance: once; j_gene: TRBJ2-2; d_gene: TRBD1; v_gene: TRBV29-1; CDR3aa: CSVVEGQRIANTGELFF; CDR3nt: TGCAGCGTTGTAGAGGGACAGAGGATCGCGAACACCGGGGAGCTGTTTTTT
abundance: once; j_gene: TRBJ2-3; d_gene: -; v_gene: TRBV5-1; CDR3aa: CASSYYVLGGSTDTQYF; CDR3nt: TGCGCCAGCAGCTATTACGTACTAGGGGGTAGTACAGATACGCAGTATTTT
abundance: -; j_gene: TRBJ1-2; d_gene: TRBD1; v_gene: TRBV11-2; CDR3aa: CASRRGQGYGYTF; CDR3nt: TGTGCCAGCAGACGTGGACAGGGCTATGGCTACACCTTC
abundance: -; j_gene: TRBJ2-5; d_gene: -; v_gene: TRBV7-8; CDR3aa: CASSLGRGQETQYF; CDR3nt: TGTGCCAGCAGCTTAGGGAGGGGTCAGGAGACCCAGTACTTC
abundance: -; j_gene: TRBJ1-1; d_gene: -; v_gene: TRBV5-1; CDR3aa: CASSLSLTGRNTEAFF; CDR3nt: TGCGCCAGCAGCTTGTCTCTAACAGGGCGAAACACTGAAGCTTTCTTT
abundance: -; j_gene: TRBJ2-2; d_gene: TRBD2; v_gene: TRBV6-6; CDR3aa: CASNRLAGNTGELFF; CDR3nt: TGTGCCAGCAATCGGCTAGCGGGGAACACCGGGGAGCTGTTTTTT
abundance: -; j_gene: TRBJ1-2; d_gene: -; v_gene: TRBV29-1; CDR3aa: CSCGEGASYGYTF; CDR3nt: TGCAGCTGTGGGGAAGGGGCAAGCTATGGCTACACCTTC
abundance: -; j_gene: TRBJ2-5; d_gene: -; v_gene: TRBV6-1; CDR3aa: CASRTPYQETQYF; CDR3nt: TGTGCCAGCAGGACACCTTACCAAGAGACCCAGTACTTC
abundance: -; j_gene: TRBJ2-2; d_gene: -; v_gene: TRBV5-1; CDR3aa: CASSLASRANTGELFF; CDR3nt: TGCGCCAGCAGCTTGGCTTCACGCGCGAACACCGGGGAGCTGTTTTTT